The rows below give T cell receptor beta chains drawn from one sample of a study of T cell changes during pregnancy in multiple sclerosis. Data came from immunoSEQ multiplex PCR; TCRdb stores just in-frame clones and leaves some out. The data hold about 17,000 clones, with around 90% observed a single time. The material was CD8+ T cells from peripheral blood mononuclear cells, obtained after pregnancy. These TCRs come from a female donor in good health, enrolled as a control in a pregnancy study. Both conserved end residues are part of each CDR3. D genes are given only for firm matches. A row's size may be missing; if present it is once, few, many or a size class.

few,TRBJ2-5,TRBV7-9,-,CASRPAGASETQYF,TGTGCCAGCAGACCCGCGGGGGCGTCGGAGACCCAGTACTTC
-,TRBJ2-2,TRBV7-9,-,CASSLDYSELFF,TGTGCCAGCAGCTTAGACTATTCCGAGCTGTTTTTT
-,TRBJ2-1,TRBV10-3,TRBD2,CAISEYRLGGYNEQFF,TGTGCCATCAGTGAGTACCGACTGGGGGGGTACAATGAGCAGTTCTTC
-,TRBJ2-2,TRBV6-5,-,CASSTGGELFF,TGTGCCAGCAGTACAGGGGGGGAGCTGTTTTTT
-,TRBJ2-7,TRBV11-3,-,CASSSSGGVEEQYF,TGTGCCAGCAGCTCCTCCGGGGGAGTCGAGGAGCAGTACTTC
-,TRBJ2-5,TRBV28,-,CASSPPPIAYGETQYF,TGTGCCAGCAGTCCCCCCCCCATAGCGTACGGGGAGACCCAGTACTTC
-,TRBJ2-2,TRBV7-9,TRBD1,CASTAGTGDTGELFF,TGTGCCAGCACCGCCGGGACAGGGGACACCGGGGAGCTGTTTTTT
-,TRBJ2-7,TRBV29-1,-,CSTPTGSGEQYF,TGCAGCACCCCAACAGGGTCTGGCGAGCAGTACTTC
-,TRBJ1-2,TRBV14,-,CASSQAQGYGYTF,TGTGCCAGCAGCCAAGCCCAGGGCTATGGCTACACCTTC
few,TRBJ1-5,TRBV30,TRBD1,CAWSEQGDSQPQHF,TGTGCCTGGAGTGAACAGGGGGATAGTCAGCCCCAGCATTTT
-,TRBJ1-1,TRBV6-5,-,CASIKTEAFF,TGTGCCAGCATAAAAACTGAAGCTTTCTTT
once,TRBJ2-7,TRBV21-1,-,CASSARQASYEQYF,TGTGCCAGCAGCGCCCGACAGGCCTCCTACGAGCAGTACTTC
few,TRBJ1-1,TRBV6-1,-,CASSPTGVAEAFF,TGTGCCAGCAGTCCGACAGGTGTAGCTGAAGCTTTCTTT
-,TRBJ1-1,TRBV19,-,CASSIGRGNTEAFF,TGTGCCAGTAGTATAGGCAGGGGGAACACTGAAGCTTTCTTT
few,TRBJ1-4,TRBV6-1,-,CASIPTGSVGLGLFF,TGTGCCAGCATCCCCACAGGTTCTGTCGGTTTAGGACTGTTTTTT
-,TRBJ2-7,TRBV5-8,TRBD2,CASSLAEGGLPYEQYF,TGTGCCAGCAGCTTGGCCGAGGGAGGGCTACCCTACGAGCAGTACTTC
-,TRBJ2-3,TRBV6-4,TRBD2,CASSATSGSTDTQYF,TGTGCCAGCAGTGCCACTAGCGGGAGCACAGATACGCAGTATTTT
-,TRBJ1-2,TRBV7-6,-,CASSPHTRVSGGYTF,TGTGCCAGCAGCCCCCACACGAGGGTGTCAGGTGGCTACACCTTC
-,TRBJ2-3,TRBV7-9,TRBD1,CASSSGQGYTDTQYF,TGTGCCAGCAGCTCGGGACAGGGATACACAGATACGCAGTATTTT
-,TRBJ2-1,TRBV28,-,CASSLSGPAPSPEQFF,TGTGCCAGCAGTTTATCCGGACCAGCTCCTAGCCCTGAGCAGTTCTTC
-,TRBJ2-5,TRBV5-1,TRBD2,CASSLVVAGSQETQYF,TGCGCCAGCAGCTTGGTAGTAGCGGGGAGCCAAGAGACCCAGTACTTC
-,TRBJ2-7,TRBV7-8,TRBD1,CASSSTGGNEQYF,TGTGCCAGCAGCTCAACAGGGGGGAACGAGCAGTACTTC
-,TRBJ2-2,TRBV27,TRBD2,CASSLRREPGELFF,TGTGCCAGCAGTTTACGGCGGGAGCCCGGGGAGCTGTTTTTT
once,TRBJ2-1,TRBV6-5,TRBD2,CAADGGGEQFF,TGTGCCGCTGACGGCGGGGGTGAGCAGTTCTTC
-,TRBJ2-1,TRBV6-1,-,CASSEEGGSPNEQFF,TGTGCCAGCAGTGAAGAAGGGGGATCGCCCAATGAGCAGTTCTTC